What follows are 27 T cell receptor beta chains derived from one specimen sequenced in a study of blood T cell repertoires in COVID-19. Assay used: immunoSEQ multiplex PCR; TCRdb lists only in-frame clones, some missing. The sample comprises over 60,000 clones, about 86% of which are singletons, and 0.9% to 1.5% rests with the top ten. Sequenced input: peripheral blood. The origin of the receptors is a man aged 35-49 years with acute or convalescent COVID-19.

The chain uses TRBV15 and TRBJ2-1; D is unclear. Trimming removed 3 bases at V and 2 bases at J, with 5 bases between. This CDR3 spans 13 amino acids. The V gene's germline CDR1 is LNHNV and CDR2 YYDKDF (reference sequence). The CDR3 coding sequence is TGTGCCACCAGCAGTCGTCCCTACAATGAGCAGTTCTTC. This encodes CATSSRPYNEQFF.

This rearrangement joins TRBV4-2 to TRBJ1-5; D is ambiguous. Germline CDR1 is LGHNA and CDR2 is YNFKEQ. Trimming stripped 0 bases from V and 2 bases from J, with 8 bases between. This CDR3 is 15 amino acids long. The chain's CDR3 is CASSQEYTGNQPQHF. CDR3 in DNA: TGTGCCAGCAGCCAAGAGTATACAGGCAATCAGCCCCAGCATTTT.

This chain uses TRBV7-3 with TRBJ2-7, with a possible D match to TRBD1 (6 bases). This CDR3 has 14 amino acids. Germline CDR1 is SGHTA and CDR2 is FQGTGA. V dropped 1 base and J dropped 4 bases, with 11 bases sitting between them. The CDR3 coding sequence is TGTGCCAGCAGCTTAAGAGGGGGAGTATACGAGCAGTACTTC. Encoded protein: CASSLRGGVYEQYF.

With respect to this clone: The junction departs from germline at one end; a sequencing error may be responsible. This chain joins TRBV7-7 and TRBJ2-2; D not certain. In germline, CDR1 is SSHAT, CDR2 FNYEAQ (reference sequence). This CDR3 spans 13 amino acids. CDR3 protein: CASSPRFTGELFF. The CDR3 DNA reads as TGTGCTAGCAGTCCCCGTTTTACCGGGGAGCTGTTTTTT.

The rearrangement links TRBV3-1 (or the pseudogene TRBV3-2) to TRBJ1-2; 8 bases align to TRBD1. Germline values: CDR1 LGHDT, CDR2 YNNKEL (reference sequence). The V segment lost 3 bases and the J segment 8 bases; nucleotides outside the gene matches: 5. The CDR3 spans 13 residues. The CDR3: CASSHDRGSGYTF. The CDR3 DNA is TGTGCCAGCAGCCACGACAGGGGCTCCGGCTACACCTTC.

The chain uses TRBV19 and TRBJ1-6; 8 nucleotides match TRBD1. The junction had 12 bases not matched to a gene; V was cut back by 5 bases and J by 9 bases. The CDR3 is made up of 16 amino acids. The V gene's germline CDR1 is LNHDA and CDR2 SQIVND (reference sequence). CDR3 amino acids: CASSSLTGGLGSPLHF. DNA for the CDR3: TGTGCCAGTAGTTCACTTACAGGGGGTTTGGGTTCACCCCTCCACTTT. The complete variable domain, with remaining parts taken from reference TRBV19 and TRBJ1-6, reads DGGITQSPKYLFRKEGQNVTLSCEQNLNHDAMYWYRQDPGQGLRLIYYSQIVNDFQKGDIAEGYSVSREKKESFPLTVTSAQKNPTAFYLCASSSLTGGLGSPLHFGNGTRLTVT.

The V gene is TRBV29-1, the J gene TRBJ2-7; D is uncertain. Trimming removed 3 bases at V and 1 base at J, with 7 bases between. The CDR3 spans 12 residues. Germline V CDR1 and CDR2: SQVTM, ANQGSEA. In DNA, the CDR3 is TGCAGCGTTGAGGCAGGATCCTACGAGCAGTACTTC. Its translation is CSVEAGSYEQYF.

This clone has just one count. The genes are TRBV12-3 or TRBV12-4 and TRBJ2-7; weak D call: TRBD2 (5 bases). The germline V and J ends were trimmed by 7 bases and 6 bases, with 10 bases remaining between them. This CDR3 has 11 residues. The CDR3 region has the DNA TGTGCCAGCACCTACGCGGGCGAGCAGTACTTC. It specifies CASTYAGEQYF.

The rearrangement joins TRBV5-6 to TRBJ1-2; D gene ambiguous. CDR3 length: 15 residues. From germline, CDR1 is SGHDT and CDR2 YYEEEE. The V and J ends lost 5 bases and 3 bases respectively, with 17 bases between them. The CDR3 loop is CASSRAPEADYGYTF. The CDR3 bases are TGTGCCAGCAGTCGTGCCCCTGAGGCCGACTATGGCTACACCTTC.

CDR3 nucleotides: TGTGCCAGCAGCCTTAACCAGGGGCTAGGTGGCTACACCTTC. It codes for CASSLNQGLGGYTF. This chain connects TRBV14 to TRBJ1-2, with D possibly TRBD1 on 6 matching bases. The germline V gene has CDR1 SGHDN and CDR2 FVKESK. There are 14 residues in the CDR3. Trimming removed 4 bases from V and 7 bases from J, with 16 bases in between.

The chain uses TRBV6-1 and TRBJ2-1; 7 nucleotides line up with TRBD2. Germline CDR1 MNHNS, CDR2 SASEGT. V was clipped by 1 base and J by 12 bases; unmatched bases: 3. This CDR3 has 12 amino acids. As DNA, the CDR3 is TGTGCCAGCAGTGAAGTTCGGACTAGGCAGTTCTTC. It translates to CASSEVRTRQFF.

This clone appeared once. This sequence joins TRBV19 and TRBJ1-2, with 9 positions matching TRBD1. From germline, CDR1 is LNHDA and CDR2 SQIVND (reference sequence). The CDR3 consists of 14 residues. Trimming at V came to 5 bases and at J to 7 bases, leaving 8 bases not matched to a gene. The CDR3: CASSPTQGAGGYTF. CDR3 in DNA: TGTGCCAGTAGTCCAACACAGGGGGCTGGTGGCTACACCTTC.

The chain employs TRBV2 and TRBJ1-2; D is ambiguous. V lost 7 bases, J lost 4 bases, and 13 bases lay in between. The CDR3 has 13 amino acids. Germline V gene sequence: CDR1 SNHLY, CDR2 FYNNEI. In DNA, the CDR3 is TGTGCCAGCACCTTGAGGGAGGGCTATGGCTACACCTTC. Translated, it gives CASTLREGYGYTF.

V is TRBV6-5 and J is TRBJ2-7; 8 bases align to TRBD1. CDR1 and CDR2 (germline): MNHEY, SVGAGI. The trim removed 6 bases at V and 6 bases at J, leaving 10 bases unmatched. The CDR3 spans 14 residues. In DNA, the CDR3 is TGTGCCAGCAGAGGACAGGGTCCGCTCGCCGAGCAGTACTTC. Translation gives CASRGQGPLAEQYF.

The CDR3 coding sequence is TGTGCCAGCAGCTTAGGTTTAGGGGTGTCACCCCTCCACTTT. It encodes CASSLGLGVSPLHF. The chain uses TRBV11-3 and TRBJ1-6, with D maybe TRBD1 (5 bases). The CDR3 is 14 amino acids. V dropped 1 base and J dropped 10 bases, with 11 bases sitting between them. Germline loops: CDR1 SGHNT, CDR2 YENEEA. The full variable domain, completed using reference TRBV11-3 and TRBJ1-6, is EAGVVQSPRYKIIEKKQPVAFWCNPISGHNTLYWYLQNLGQGPELLIRYENEEAVDDSQLPKDRFSAERLKGVDSTLKIQPAELGDSAVYLCASSLGLGVSPLHFGNGTRLTVT.

The chain combines TRBV19 with TRBJ1-3, with TRBD1 identical over 9 bases. The V gene end was trimmed by 5 bases and the J gene end by 2 bases; junction bases not matched to a gene: 4. There are 15 residues in the CDR3. Germline CDR1 is LNHDA and CDR2 is SQIVND (reference sequence). The DNA of the CDR3 is TGTGCCAGTAGTGTACAGGGGGCAACTGGAAACACCATATATTTT. This codes for CASSVQGATGNTIYF. Based on the CDR3 plus reference TRBV19 and TRBJ1-3, the full variable domain is DGGITQSPKYLFRKEGQNVTLSCEQNLNHDAMYWYRQDPGQGLRLIYYSQIVNDFQKGDIAEGYSVSREKKESFPLTVTSAQKNPTAFYLCASSVQGATGNTIYFGEGSWLTVV.

The genes are TRBV6-5 and TRBJ1-5, with D uncertain. Trimming removed 2 bases from V and 7 bases from J, with 12 bases in between. The germline CDR1 and CDR2 sequences are MNHEY and SVGAGI. CDR3 length equals 14 residues. CDR3 amino acids: CASSYDPRSQPQHF. CDR3 coding DNA: TGTGCCAGCAGTTACGACCCGCGGTCCCAGCCCCAGCATTTT.

This clone was picked up one time. This chain uses TRBV6-6 with TRBJ1-1, with D possibly being TRBD1 (5 bases). This CDR3 is built from 14 residues. V lost 2 bases and J 3 bases, leaving 10 bases between the germline ends. The germline V gene has CDR1 MNHNY and CDR2 SVGAGI (reference sequence). This CDR3 reads CASSYRGGDTEAFF. The DNA for the CDR3 is TGTGCCAGCAGTTACAGGGGCGGAGACACTGAAGCTTTCTTT.

The chain couples TRBV4-2 to TRBJ2-5; no clear D gene. CDR3 length: 15 residues. Germline CDR1 is LGHNA and CDR2 is YNFKEQ. The V end lost 1 base, the J end lost 7 bases, and 16 bases lay between the germline ends. CDR3 sequence: CASSQVRFRLWTQYF. The CDR3 DNA sequence: TGTGCCAGCAGCCAAGTGCGGTTCCGCCTTTGGACCCAGTACTTC.

A single count supports this clone. The CDR3 nucleotides read TGTGCCAGCAGAGGGGACAGACCCTACGAGCAGTACTTC. It is translated as CASRGDRPYEQYF. This sequence joins TRBV11-3 and TRBJ2-7, with 7 bases lining up with TRBD1. The CDR3 covers 13 residues. V lost 6 bases, J lost 2 bases, and 4 bases stayed unmatched. CDR1 is SGHNT, CDR2 YENEEA, per germline.

The rearrangement joins TRBV7-2 to TRBJ1-1; the D is unclear. From germline, CDR1 is SGHTA and CDR2 FQGNSA. The CDR3 has 13 residues. Between the trimmed V and J ends, which lost 3 bases and 6 bases, there was a span of 11 bases. The CDR3 region is CASSFFRSAEAFF. DNA of the CDR3: TGTGCCAGCAGCTTCTTCCGCAGTGCTGAAGCTTTCTTT.

This chain connects TRBV28 to TRBJ1-5, with D possibly matching TRBD1 (5 bases). The germline CDR1 and CDR2 sequences are MDHEN and SYDVKM. The CDR3 consists of 11 residues. Trimming took off 6 bases at V and 10 bases at J, with 10 bases between the two ends. The CDR3 sequence: CASRGGSPQHF. The CDR3 coding sequence is TGTGCCAGCAGGGGGGGTTCCCCCCAGCATTTT.

This rearrangement joins TRBV18 to TRBJ1-3; D is ambiguous. The CDR3 consists of 15 residues. Trimming stripped 4 bases from V and 0 bases from J, with 10 bases between. Per the germline V gene, CDR1 is KGHSH and CDR2 is LQKENI. The CDR3 DNA follows: TGTGCCAGCTCACTGACTTCAACCTCTGGAAACACCATATATTTT. Translated, it gives CASSLTSTSGNTIYF.

The rearrangement links TRBV9 to TRBJ2-5; 8 nucleotides agree with TRBD2. Germline V gene data show CDR1 as SGDLS and CDR2 as YYNGEE. With 0 bases clipped from V and 0 bases from J, the junction kept 4 bases outside the gene matches. The CDR3 runs to 16 residues. The CDR3 DNA is TGTGCCAGCAGCGTAGAGAGCGGGAGCTACCAAGAGACCCAGTACTTC. This encodes CASSVESGSYQETQYF.

This sequence joins TRBV2 and TRBJ2-6; 8 bases fit TRBD1. Germline V lookup: CDR1 SNHLY, CDR2 FYNNEI. The CDR3 length is 16 residues. Germline trimming cut 6 bases from V and 1 base from J; bases unmatched to any gene: 5. The CDR3 nucleotides are TGTGCCAGCAGGGACAGGGTGAAATCTGGGGCCAACGTCCTGACTTTC. Translating it yields CASRDRVKSGANVLTF. The variable domain in full, completed from reference TRBV2 and TRBJ2-6, reads EPEVTQTPSHQVTQMGQEVILRCVPISNHLYFYWYRQILGQKVEFLVSFYNNEISEKSEIFDDQFSVERPDGSNFTLKIRSTKLEDSAMYFCASRDRVKSGANVLTFGAGSRLTVL.

V gene TRBV24-1 combines with J gene TRBJ2-5, with 7 nucleotides matching TRBD1. The V segment lost 4 bases and the J segment 4 bases; nucleotides outside the gene matches: 11. Germline V gene data show CDR1 as KGHDR and CDR2 as SFDVKD. The CDR3 length is 16 residues. CDR3 DNA sequence: TGTGCCACCAGTGACACTCGACAGGGTTTGAGAGAGACCCAGTACTTC. Translated, it gives CATSDTRQGLRETQYF.

The V gene is TRBV5-1, the J gene TRBJ1-1, with TRBD1 as a possible D gene (5 bases). V lost 0 bases and J lost 5, with 8 bases in between. In germline, CDR1 is SGHRS, CDR2 YFSETQ. This CDR3 has 13 residues. CDR3 sequence reads: CASSLDGGTEAFF. As DNA, the CDR3 is TGCGCCAGCAGCTTGGATGGGGGGACTGAAGCTTTCTTT.